The 17 T cell receptor beta chains presented below share a single source sample, sequenced in a study of identical twins. A single record per CDR3 protein comes from TCRdb applying MiXCR to the 5' RACE reads. The sample has 1.5 million to 2 million distinct CDR3 sequences, 32% seen once. The sequenced material came from cord blood. All receptors derive from a newborn girl in good health.

The rearrangement links TRBV2 to TRBJ2-3; perhaps D is TRBD1 or TRBD2 (6 bases each). This CDR3 region has 16 residues. Germline V CDR1 and CDR2: SNHLY, FYNNEI. The ends were cut back, 3 bases at V and 4 bases at J, with 17 bases in the middle. The CDR3 is CASSERGVVAADTQYF. CDR3 DNA: TGTGCCAGCAGTGAGAGGGGGGTTGTAGCGGCAGATACGCAGTATTTT. Full variable domain (outside the CDR3, taken from reference TRBV2 and TRBJ2-3): EPEVTQTPSHQVTQMGQEVILRCVPISNHLYFYWYRQILGQKVEFLVSFYNNEISEKSEIFDDQFSVERPDGSNFTLKIRSTKLEDSAMYFCASSERGVVAADTQYFGPGTRLTVL.

This clonotype was seen more than once but under ten times. The V call is TRBV28, the J call TRBJ1-4; a possible D gene is TRBD1 (5 bases). V was clipped by 5 bases and J by 7 bases, with 14 bases between them. The CDR3 extends over 14 amino acids. Germline CDR1 and CDR2: MDHEN and SYDVKM. The CDR3 here is CASSGDGTLEKLFF. Here the CDR3 DNA reads TGTGCCAGCAGTGGGGACGGGACCCTTGAAAAACTGTTTTTT.

The V call is TRBV24-1, the J call TRBJ2-5; D uncertain. Trimming left V 10 bases short and J 11 bases short, with 19 bases between. This CDR3 comprises 12 residues. Germline CDR1 is KGHDR and CDR2 is SFDVKD. CDR3 sequence reads: CATRSTSHEQYF. The CDR3 coding sequence is TGTGCCACGAGGAGTACTTCCCATGAGCAGTACTTC.

The chain uses TRBV20-1 and TRBJ2-7; the D is unclear. This CDR3 has 11 amino acids. CDR1 DFQATT and CDR2 SNEGSKA come from the germline V gene (reference sequence). V lost 3 bases, J lost 4 bases, and 7 bases lay in between. Here the CDR3 reads CSARKKYEQYF. The CDR3 region has the DNA TGCAGTGCTAGGAAGAAATACGAGCAGTACTTC.

Notes on this clonotype: Lacking the conserved final phenylalanine or tryptophan, this CDR3 likely reflects a read error. The V call is TRBV12-3 or TRBV12-4, the J call TRBJ2-3; TRBD2 matches 14 bases. Trimming cost V 5 bases and J 4 bases; bases outside gene matches: 5. The CDR3 is made up of 16 amino acids. The CDR3 here is CASSLGTSGRSDTQYS. The CDR3 coding sequence is TGTGCCAGCAGTCTCGGGACTAGCGGGAGATCAGATACGCAGTATTCT.

V gene TRBV27 combines with J gene TRBJ2-4; 11 bases fit TRBD1. Germline V gene lookup returns CDR1 MNHEY and CDR2 SMNVEV (reference sequence). CDR3 length equals 13 residues. After removal of 8 bases from V and 8 bases from J, the junction contained 5 bases not matched to a gene. The DNA for the CDR3 is TGTGCCAGCTCGCGGGACAGGGGGGACATTCAGTACTTC. This encodes CASSRDRGDIQYF.

This clonotype was seen at least ten times. The chain couples TRBV5-1 to TRBJ2-7; D gene ambiguous. Germline V gene lookup returns CDR1 SGHRS and CDR2 YFSETQ. V was clipped by 4 bases and J by 4 bases, with 15 bases between them. The CDR3 runs to 14 residues. CDR3 coding DNA: TGCGCCAGCAGCCTAGTGAGTGGATCATACGAGCAGTACTTC. As protein: CASSLVSGSYEQYF. Looking up the rest from reference TRBV5-1 and TRBJ2-7 gives the full variable domain: KAGVTQTPRYLIKTRGQQVTLSCSPISGHRSVSWYQQTPGQGLQFLFEYFSETQRNKGNFPGRFSGRQFSNSRSEMNVSTLELGDSALYLCASSLVSGSYEQYFGPGTRLTVT.

Written as DNA, the CDR3 is TGCAGTGCCCTAAAGGGACTGTACAATGAGCAGTTCTTC. Its protein is CSALKGLYNEQFF. This rearrangement joins TRBV20-1 to TRBJ2-1; weak D call: TRBD2 (6 bases). V was cut by 6 bases and J by 4 bases, with 13 bases left in between. The germline gives CDR1 DFQATT, CDR2 SNEGSKA (reference sequence). CDR3 length: 13 amino acids.

V and J are TRBV20-1 and TRBJ2-5; 9 bases match TRBD2. The DNA matches TRBJ2-7 better at its end, which makes the J call doubtful. CDR1 and CDR2 from the germline V gene are DFQATT and SNEGSKA (reference sequence). The CDR3 is 12 residues long. CDR3 in DNA: TGCAGTGCTATAGCGGGGGTTCACGAGCAGTACTTC. Translation: CSAIAGVHEQYF.

The V call is TRBV6-5, the J call TRBJ2-4; the match to TRBD1 covers 7 bases. The CDR3 extends over 16 amino acids. Trimming took 10 bases from V and 0 from J; bases not matched to a gene: 12. The germline V gene has CDR1 MNHEY and CDR2 SVGAGI. The CDR3 bases are TGTGCCACCCGACCAGGGGGAGTAGAAGCCAAAAACATTCAGTACTTC. Its protein is CATRPGGVEAKNIQYF.

The chain carries TRBV21-1 and TRBJ2-4; TRBD2 is taken as the D call from the table, unchecked against the DNA. The J call is uncertain, as TRBJ2-7 better fits the DNA end. TRBV21-1 has pseudogene status. The CDR3 has 16 residues. CDR3: CASSKEASGRAYEQYF. The CDR3 DNA follows: TGTGCCAGCAGCAAAGAGGCTAGCGGGAGGGCTTACGAGCAGTACTTC.

This clonotype was detected a few times. The V call is TRBV29-1, the J call TRBJ2-7, with 10 bases that match TRBD2. The CDR3 length is 12 residues. CDR1 is SQVTM, CDR2 ANQGSEA, per germline. The CDR3, as DNA: TGCGGAGGGACTAGCGATACCTACGAGCAGTACTTC. Residues: CGGTSDTYEQYF.

In its sample, this clonotype was seen a few times. The genes are TRBV14 and TRBJ1-2; maybe TRBD1 (5 bases). Per germline, CDR1 SGHDN and CDR2 FVKESK. The CDR3 spans 14 residues. Trimming shortened V by 4 bases and J by 8 bases, and 17 bases separated the two germline ends. In nucleotides, the CDR3 is TGTGCCAGCAGCCCCATAAGAATGGGGCAAGGCTACACCTTC. Amino acid sequence: CASSPIRMGQGYTF.

This sequence joins TRBV20-1 and TRBJ2-1, with D possibly being TRBD2 (6 bases). The CDR3 is made up of 16 amino acids. V was shortened by 0 bases and J by 0 bases, with 12 bases between the two germline ends. Germline V gene data show CDR1 as DFQATT and CDR2 as SNEGSKA (reference sequence). The CDR3 region has the DNA TGCAGTGCTAGAGATGGGGGGAGCTTCTCCTACAATGAGCAGTTCTTC. This sequence encodes CSARDGGSFSYNEQFF.

The chain links TRBV2 to TRBJ2-1; TRBD2 aligns across 8 bases. The ends lost 2 bases at V and 0 bases at J; junction bases unmatched: 15. The CDR3 is 20 residues long. Germline assignment: CDR1 SNHLY and CDR2 FYNNEI. CDR3 sequence reads: CASSEPASGQPGYSYNEQFF. The CDR3, as DNA: TGTGCCAGCAGTGAACCGGCTAGCGGGCAGCCCGGCTACTCCTACAATGAGCAGTTCTTC.

This clonotype was found many times. The junction departs from germline at one end; a sequencing error may be responsible. The chain links TRBV5-1 to TRBJ2-5; D not certain. The CDR3 contains 14 residues. Germline V gives CDR1 SGHRS, CDR2 YFSETQ. CDR3 protein: CASSLVGSQETQYF. CDR3 sequence (DNA): TGTGCCAGCAGTTTAGTCGGGTCCCAAGAGACCCAGTACTTC.

The rearrangement links TRBV2 to TRBJ1-6; 7 positions agree with TRBD1. J was trimmed by 2 bases and V by 4 bases; bases with no gene match: 2. Germline CDR1 and CDR2: SNHLY and FYNNEI. The CDR3 runs to 15 residues. CDR3 sequence: CASSGDSPYNSPLHF. In DNA form, the CDR3 reads TGTGCCAGCAGTGGGGACAGCCCCTATAATTCACCCCTCCACTTT.